The 17 T cell receptor beta chains given below trace back to one sample, sequenced in a study of cytomegalovirus exposure and HLA in healthy donors. A multiplex PCR was run with 60 Vbeta primers and 13 Jbeta primers. The table came from immunoSEQ multiplex PCR; TCRdb's copy has only in-frame clones and leaves some out. The sample has some 140,000 clones, 79% seen once. The material sequenced was PBMCs. The receptor source for this set is a female donor in good health and CMV-seronegative.

The chain combines TRBV5-4 with TRBJ2-1; possible D gene TRBD1, 6 bases. Germline V gene sequence: CDR1 SGHNT, CDR2 YYREEE (reference sequence). Trimming removed 4 bases at V and 10 bases at J, with 18 bases between. The CDR3 covers 14 residues. Written as DNA, the CDR3 is TGTGCCAGCAGCCGTCCACAGGGAGTAAAGGAGCAGTTCTTC. Its translation: CASSRPQGVKEQFF.

V and J are TRBV27 and TRBJ1-2; the D gene is possibly TRBD1 (6 bases). CDR3 size: 14 residues. The germline gives CDR1 MNHEY, CDR2 SMNVEV (reference sequence). Trimming shortened V by 4 bases and J by 4 bases, and 13 bases separated the two germline ends. CDR3: CASSSDSELYGYTF. CDR3 sequence (DNA): TGTGCCAGCAGTTCGGACAGCGAGCTCTATGGCTACACCTTC.

This clone was recorded a few times. The chain links TRBV10-2 to TRBJ1-2; D is uncertain. CDR1 and CDR2 from the germline V gene are WSHSY and SAAADI. The CDR3 has 13 amino acids. Between the trimmed V and J ends, which lost 3 bases and 3 bases, there was a span of 8 bases. The CDR3 DNA reads as TGCGCCAGCAGTGACGAAGCGTACTATGGCTACACCTTC. As protein: CASSDEAYYGYTF.

The rearrangement uses TRBV5-4 and TRBJ2-3, with TRBD1 matching 8 bases. Per the germline V gene, CDR1 is SGHNT and CDR2 is YYREEE (reference sequence). There are 14 residues in the CDR3. The V segment lost 6 bases and the J segment 3 bases; nucleotides outside the gene matches: 6. The CDR3 protein is CASTRDRRTDTQYF. In nucleotides, the CDR3 is TGTGCCAGCACCCGGGACAGGCGGACAGATACGCAGTATTTT. Based on the CDR3 plus reference TRBV5-4 and TRBJ2-3, the full variable domain is ETGVTQSPTHLIKTRGQQVTLRCSSQSGHNTVSWYQQALGQGPQFIFQYYREEENGRGNFPPRFSGLQFPNYSSELNVNALELDDSALYLCASTRDRRTDTQYFGPGTRLTVL.

This chain uses TRBV5-1 with TRBJ2-1; 9 bases align to TRBD2. Trimming took 1 base from V and 3 from J; bases not matched to a gene: 2. Per germline, CDR1 SGHRS and CDR2 YFSETQ. The CDR3 contains 15 residues. The CDR3 DNA reads TGCGCCAGCAGCTTGAGCGGGAGGAACTACAATGAGCAGTTCTTC. Its translation: CASSLSGRNYNEQFF.

This chain connects TRBV7-9 to TRBJ2-7, with D possibly being TRBD1 (5 bases). V lost 1 base and J 1 base, leaving 8 bases between the germline ends. The CDR3 consists of 14 residues. Germline V CDR1 and CDR2: SEHNR, FQNEAQ (reference sequence). DNA of the CDR3: TGTGCCAGCAGCTTAGAGGACATTTCCTACGAGCAGTACTTC. Its protein is CASSLEDISYEQYF.

This clone has a handful of counts. The CDR3 region has the DNA TGTGCCAGTCACAAGGGGGCGATTGCTAACTATGGCTACACCTTC. Translated: CASHKGAIANYGYTF. The V and J genes are TRBV19 and TRBJ1-2, with 7 bases lining up with TRBD1. Trimming cost V 8 bases and J 0 bases; bases outside gene matches: 9. Germline values: CDR1 LNHDA, CDR2 SQIVND (reference sequence). The CDR3 spans 15 residues.

The chain has TRBV7-2 and TRBJ1-2; no firm D call. The CDR3 loop spans 13 amino acids. The germline V and J ends were trimmed by 5 bases and 4 bases, with 11 bases remaining between them. The V gene's germline CDR1 is SGHTA and CDR2 FQGNSA. The CDR3 is CASSLQASYGYTF. CDR3 DNA: TGTGCCAGCAGCCTCCAAGCGAGCTATGGCTACACCTTC.

The CDR3 sequence: CASSTTGTGGNGYTF. The CDR3 DNA reads as TGTGCCAGCAGCACTACCGGGACAGGGGGCAATGGCTACACCTTC. V is TRBV21-1 and J is TRBJ1-2; the table names TRBD1, a call not compared with the DNA. TRBV21-1 is an annotated pseudogene. The CDR3 runs 15 residues.

This clone was found a few times. This rearrangement joins TRBV28 to TRBJ1-1; the D is unclear. V lost 7 bases and J 0 bases, leaving 9 bases between the germline ends. Germline V gives CDR1 MDHEN, CDR2 SYDVKM. The CDR3 contains 13 residues. The CDR3 spells CASTNQVNTEAFF. The CDR3 DNA reads as TGTGCCAGCACTAATCAGGTGAACACTGAAGCTTTCTTT.

The chain links TRBV7-3 to TRBJ2-1; D is possibly TRBD1 (5 bases). CDR1 is SGHTA and CDR2 is FQGTGA in the germline V gene. The CDR3 runs to 16 residues. The V gene lost 0 bases and the J gene lost 7 bases, with 16 bases spanning the gap. This chain's CDR3 is CASSLTGTGLRNEQFF. CDR3 DNA sequence: TGTGCCAGCAGCTTAACCGGTACAGGCCTCCGGAATGAGCAGTTCTTC. Full variable domain (missing parts from reference TRBV7-3 and TRBJ2-1): GAGVSQTPSNKVTEKGKYVELRCDPISGHTALYWYRQSLGQGPEFLIYFQGTGAADDSGLPNDRFFAVRPEGSVSTLKIQRTERGDSAVYLCASSLTGTGLRNEQFFGPGTRLTVL.

The V and J genes are TRBV2 and TRBJ2-5; 12 bases are shared with TRBD1. Trimming at V came to 4 bases and at J to 11 bases, leaving 11 bases not matched to a gene. The CDR3 contains 15 residues. Germline CDR1 SNHLY, CDR2 FYNNEI. The CDR3 here is CASSGPGQGAGEQYF. The CDR3 coding sequence is TGTGCCAGCAGTGGACCGGGACAGGGGGCCGGGGAGCAGTACTTC.

The V call is TRBV19, the J call TRBJ2-7; 11 bases are shared with TRBD1. Trimming took 10 bases from V and 2 from J; bases not matched to a gene: 7. The CDR3 spans 14 residues. The germline gives CDR1 LNHDA, CDR2 SQIVND (reference sequence). The CDR3 sequence is CATFGQGAAYEQYF. In nucleotides, the CDR3 is TGTGCCACCTTCGGACAGGGGGCGGCCTACGAGCAGTACTTC. Looking up the rest from reference TRBV19 and TRBJ2-7 gives the full variable domain: DGGITQSPKYLFRKEGQNVTLSCEQNLNHDAMYWYRQDPGQGLRLIYYSQIVNDFQKGDIAEGYSVSREKKESFPLTVTSAQKNPTAFYLCATFGQGAAYEQYFGPGTRLTVT.

The gene calls are TRBV7-9 and TRBJ2-7; 7 nucleotides match TRBD1. V gave up 4 bases and J gave up 5 bases; unmatched junction bases: 5. This CDR3 comprises 13 residues. The germline V gene encodes CDR1 SEHNR and CDR2 FQNEAQ (reference sequence). CDR3: CASSSRGPDEQYF. Written as DNA, the CDR3 is TGTGCCAGCAGCTCGAGGGGGCCGGACGAGCAGTACTTC.

The chain joins TRBV9 to TRBJ2-1; 9 bases map to TRBD1. The germline gives CDR1 SGDLS, CDR2 YYNGEE. The V and J ends lost 3 bases and 0 bases, in that order; junction bases with no gene match: 7. The CDR3 has 17 amino acids. CDR3 sequence: CASSAGDRVYSYNEQFF. CDR3 nucleotide sequence: TGTGCCAGCAGCGCAGGGGACAGGGTTTACTCCTACAATGAGCAGTTCTTC.

This clone was observed a single time. The gene calls are TRBV10-3 and TRBJ2-3; 12 nucleotides agree with TRBD2. Germline lookup yields CDR1 ENHRY and CDR2 SYGVKD. The CDR3 has 15 residues. J lost 4 bases, V lost 3 bases, and 2 bases had no gene match. This CDR3 reads CAISELAGGPDTQYF. DNA for the CDR3: TGTGCCATCAGTGAACTAGCGGGGGGACCAGATACGCAGTATTTT.

The gene calls are TRBV5-6 and TRBJ2-5; 8 bases are a match to TRBD1. The CDR3 runs to 14 residues. The V gene end was trimmed by 4 bases and the J gene end by 4 bases; junction bases not matched to a gene: 6. The V gene's germline CDR1 is SGHDT and CDR2 YYEEEE. In DNA, the CDR3 is TGTGCCAGCAGCCCACCGACAGGGGTAGAGACCCAGTACTTC. It translates to CASSPPTGVETQYF.